This passage covers 8 T cell receptor beta chains from one sample sequenced in a study of T cell responses to AZD1222 COVID-19 vaccine. Assay used: immunoSEQ multiplex PCR; TCRdb lists only in-frame clones, some missing. The sample carries 86,000 or so clones, about 89% recorded once. This material consisted of peripheral blood, taken 28 days after the second AZD1222 dose. These receptors all come from an adult who received the AZD1222 COVID-19 vaccine.

In this sample, this clone turned up once. This chain uses TRBV6-6 with TRBJ1-6; D perhaps matches TRBD1 (6 bases). Trimming cost V 5 bases and J 5 bases, with 19 bases left between them. The CDR3 runs to 17 residues. Germline values: CDR1 MNHNY, CDR2 SVGAGI (reference sequence). The CDR3 bases are TGTGCCAGCAGTCCCGGGCACAGGGTGCCCAATAATTCACCCCTCCACTTT. Translating it yields CASSPGHRVPNNSPLHF.

In its sample, this clone was seen once. V is TRBV19 and J is TRBJ1-2; weak D call: TRBD1 (5 bases). V lost 5 bases to trimming and J lost 1 base, with 20 bases between them. The V gene's germline CDR1 is LNHDA and CDR2 SQIVND (reference sequence). This CDR3 comprises 17 residues. The CDR3 sequence: CASSPRVGRFINYGYTF. In DNA, the CDR3 is TGTGCCAGTAGTCCCAGGGTGGGCCGTTTCATTAACTATGGCTACACCTTC.

The J gene is TRBJ1-5, the V gene TRBV9; D call uncertain. Trimming shortened V by 0 bases and J by 6 bases, and 7 bases separated the two germline ends. CDR1 is SGDLS and CDR2 is YYNGEE in the germline V gene. The length of the CDR3 is 13 residues. The CDR3 sequence is CASSVGLRQPQHF. The CDR3 DNA follows: TGTGCCAGCAGCGTAGGTCTGCGTCAGCCCCAGCATTTT. The variable domain in full, with the rest retrieved from reference TRBV9 and TRBJ1-5, is DSGVTQTPKHLITATGQRVTLRCSPRSGDLSVYWYQQSLDQGLQFLIQYYNGEERAKGNILERFSAQQFPDLHSELNLSSLELGDSALYFCASSVGLRQPQHFGDGTRLSIL.

The genes are TRBV5-5 and TRBJ2-7; D unresolved. Germline loops: CDR1 SGHKS, CDR2 YYEKEE (reference sequence). The CDR3 spans 12 residues. Trimming removed 0 bases from V and 2 bases from J, with 3 bases in between. The CDR3 nucleotides read TGTGCCAGCAGCTTGGTTCCCTACGAGCAGTACTTC. This codes for CASSLVPYEQYF.

The chain joins TRBV30 to TRBJ2-7; D ambiguous. CDR3 size: 12 residues. Trimming stripped 1 base from V and 3 bases from J, with 7 bases between. Germline assignment: CDR1 GTSNPN and CDR2 SVGIG (reference sequence). In DNA form, the CDR3 reads TGTGCCTGGAGTGCTAATCGCTACGAGCAGTACTTC. It translates to CAWSANRYEQYF.

V usage is TRBV3-1 (or the pseudogene TRBV3-2) and J usage is TRBJ1-2; 7 nucleotides align to TRBD1. From germline, CDR1 is LGHDT and CDR2 YNNKEL (reference sequence). This CDR3 is 16 amino acids long. V was pared by 4 bases and J by 7 bases, with 15 bases of the junction left unmatched. The CDR3 coding sequence is TGTGCCAGCAGCCCTTATCGGGACAGCCTACAGCGTGGCTACACCTTC. It encodes CASSPYRDSLQRGYTF.

The J gene is TRBJ1-4, the V gene TRBV19, with 11 positions matching TRBD1. Unmatched junction bases numbered 10, after V lost 4 bases and J lost 3 bases. The CDR3 sequence is 18 residues long. CDR1 and CDR2 from the germline V gene are LNHDA and SQIVND (reference sequence). This CDR3 reads CASSTGTGGTVANEKLFF. As DNA, the CDR3 is TGTGCCAGTAGTACCGGGACAGGGGGTACCGTGGCTAATGAAAAACTGTTTTTT.

The V call is TRBV27, the J call TRBJ1-1; D perhaps matches TRBD1 (5 bases). Germline V gene data show CDR1 as MNHEY and CDR2 as SMNVEV (reference sequence). The CDR3 is 14 residues long. Trimming cost V 5 bases and J 3 bases, with 13 bases left between them. CDR3 sequence reads: CASSKFLGDTEAFF. CDR3 coding DNA: TGTGCCAGCAGTAAATTCTTGGGGGACACTGAAGCTTTCTTT.